A selection of T cell receptor beta chains follows, all from one sample in a study of T cells in Graves' hyperthyroidism and ophthalmopathy. TCRdb processed the multiplex PCR reads anew with MiXCR; each CDR3 protein has one entry. Of a few hundred thousand distinct CDR3 sequences in the sample, roughly an eighth were seen once. The sequenced sample was blood. These receptors were obtained from a woman aged 18 to 35 with Graves' hyperthyroidism. Both conserved end residues are part of each CDR3. The D gene is left open where the match is weak. A row's size may be missing; if present it is once, few, many or a size class.

CDR3 DNA: TGTGCCAGCAGCTTCGCTGACGGTGAGCAGTTCTTC
CDR3 protein: CASSFADGEQFF
clone size: .
D gene: .
V gene: TRBV7-9
J gene: TRBJ2-1

CDR3 DNA: TGCAGTGCGCACGGGAGTTCCGCCTACGAGCAGTACTTC
CDR3 protein: CSAHGSSAYEQYF
clone size: few
D gene: .
V gene: TRBV20-1
J gene: TRBJ2-7

CDR3 DNA: TGTGCCTGGAGTGGAGAGCTTTCGCAGTTCTTC
CDR3 protein: CAWSGELSQFF
clone size: many
D gene: .
V gene: TRBV30
J gene: TRBJ2-1

CDR3 DNA: TGTGCCAGCAGTTTAGCCAAAAACATTCAGTACTTC
CDR3 protein: CASSLAKNIQYF
clone size: many
D gene: .
V gene: TRBV12-3/TRBV12-4
J gene: TRBJ2-4

CDR3 DNA: TGTGCCAGCTCACCGGGACAGGGCCGGTACGAGCAGTACTTC
CDR3 protein: CASSPGQGRYEQYF
clone size: many
D gene: TRBD1
V gene: TRBV18
J gene: TRBJ2-7

CDR3 DNA: TGTGCCACCAGTGATTTAGGGGACCAAGATACGCAGTATTTT
CDR3 protein: CATSDLGDQDTQYF
clone size: few
D gene: .
V gene: TRBV24-1
J gene: TRBJ2-3

CDR3 DNA: TGTGCCAGCAGCCACGGGAGTGGGAACACTGAAGCTTTCTTT
CDR3 protein: CASSHGSGNTEAFF
clone size: few
D gene: .
V gene: TRBV5-5
J gene: TRBJ1-1

CDR3 DNA: TGTGCCAGCAGCTTAGGTCGCAGTACCTATGAAAAACTGTTTTTT
CDR3 protein: CASSLGRSTYEKLFF
clone size: few
D gene: .
V gene: TRBV7-2
J gene: TRBJ1-4

CDR3 DNA: TGCGCCAGCAGCGGGGATAGGGGGGCGACTGAAGCTTTCTTT
CDR3 protein: CASSGDRGATEAFF
clone size: .
D gene: .
V gene: TRBV5-1
J gene: TRBJ1-1

CDR3 DNA: TGTGCCAGCAGCGTAGCTACGGCCTCTGGGGCCAACGTCCTGACTTTC
CDR3 protein: CASSVATASGANVLTF
clone size: many
D gene: .
V gene: TRBV9
J gene: TRBJ2-6

CDR3 DNA: TGTGCCAGCAGTTTACAGGTTTACGAGCAGTACTTC
CDR3 protein: CASSLQVYEQYF
clone size: many
D gene: .
V gene: TRBV28
J gene: TRBJ2-7

CDR3 DNA: TGCGCCAGCACTCCCCCACAGGGGGGTCCCTACGAGCAGTACTTC
CDR3 protein: CASTPPQGGPYEQYF
clone size: .
D gene: TRBD1
V gene: TRBV5-1
J gene: TRBJ2-7

CDR3 DNA: TGCAGCGCCGCGGTGACAGGGGGAGTGAAAAAACTGTTTTTT
CDR3 protein: CSAAVTGGVKKLFF
clone size: .
D gene: TRBD1
V gene: TRBV29-1
J gene: TRBJ1-4

CDR3 DNA: TGCAGTGCTAGCCCCCTGGCGGGGAGGGAGACCCAGTACTTC
CDR3 protein: CSASPLAGRETQYF
clone size: many
D gene: .
V gene: TRBV20-1
J gene: TRBJ2-5

CDR3 DNA: TGTGCCAGCAGCCAGCAGGGGCTGGGGACTGAAGCTTTCTTT
CDR3 protein: CASSQQGLGTEAFF
clone size: many
D gene: .
V gene: TRBV2
J gene: TRBJ1-1

CDR3 DNA: TGTGCCAGCAGACCACCGGGAACTATTGATGAGCAGTTCTTC
CDR3 protein: CASRPPGTIDEQFF
clone size: many
D gene: .
V gene: TRBV28
J gene: TRBJ2-1

CDR3 DNA: TGTGCCAGCAGCTTAACTCCCCATATCAGGGGGACCGCCCGCACAGATACGCAGTATTTT
CDR3 protein: CASSLTPHIRGTARTDTQYF
clone size: many
D gene: TRBD1
V gene: TRBV11-2
J gene: TRBJ2-3

CDR3 DNA: TGTGCCAGTAGTATAGTCCCGAGCTCCTACAATGAGCAGTTCTTC
CDR3 protein: CASSIVPSSYNEQFF
clone size: many
D gene: .
V gene: TRBV19
J gene: TRBJ2-1

CDR3 DNA: TGCAGCGTTGGGGGACGGGAAAATCAGCCCCAGCATTTT
CDR3 protein: CSVGGRENQPQHF
clone size: few
D gene: .
V gene: TRBV29-1
J gene: TRBJ1-5

CDR3 DNA: TGTGCCAGCAGCTTGAGGCAGCTCAAGATGTCGACCCAGTACTTC
CDR3 protein: CASSLRQLKMSTQYF
clone size: .
D gene: .
V gene: TRBV5-1
J gene: TRBJ2-5

CDR3 DNA: TGTGCCAGTAGTGCACGGACGGAATTGAACACTGAAGCTTTCTTT
CDR3 protein: CASSARTELNTEAFF
clone size: .
D gene: .
V gene: TRBV19
J gene: TRBJ1-1

CDR3 DNA: TGTGCCAGCAGCTCTAGCGGGAGGGGGGAGACCCAGTACTTC
CDR3 protein: CASSSSGRGETQYF
clone size: many
D gene: TRBD2
V gene: TRBV28
J gene: TRBJ2-5

CDR3 DNA: TGTGCCAGCAGTTTACCGTCGGGTAGCGGGAGTCAGACCCAGTACTTC
CDR3 protein: CASSLPSGSGSQTQYF
clone size: many
D gene: TRBD2
V gene: TRBV12-3/TRBV12-4
J gene: TRBJ2-5

CDR3 DNA: TGCAGTGCTAGAGATACTGGGGAAGTCGATGAAGCTTTCTTT
CDR3 protein: CSARDTGEVDEAFF
clone size: .
D gene: .
V gene: TRBV20-1
J gene: TRBJ1-1

CDR3 DNA: TGCGCCAGCACCCCTCGGTCACTAGCGGGTGGGGTCCCCGGGGAGCTGTTTTTT
CDR3 protein: CASTPRSLAGGVPGELFF
clone size: many
D gene: TRBD2
V gene: TRBV10-2
J gene: TRBJ2-2

CDR3 DNA: TGTGCCAGCAGCTTGGCCGGGGGGGGTAGCGGGGCCAATGAGCAGTTCTTC
CDR3 protein: CASSLAGGGSGANEQFF
clone size: .
D gene: TRBD2
V gene: TRBV5-6
J gene: TRBJ2-1

CDR3 DNA: TGTGCCAGCAGTGAAGCCGGGGCGGGCCCCACAGATACGCAGTATTTT
CDR3 protein: CASSEAGAGPTDTQYF
clone size: .
D gene: .
V gene: TRBV6-1
J gene: TRBJ2-3

CDR3 DNA: TGTGCCAGCAGCTTGGACAGTCTGAACTATGGCTACACCTTC
CDR3 protein: CASSLDSLNYGYTF
clone size: few
D gene: .
V gene: TRBV5-4
J gene: TRBJ1-2

CDR3 DNA: TGTGCCAGCAGTTTCACAGGGACTGAAGCTTTCTTT
CDR3 protein: CASSFTGTEAFF
clone size: many
D gene: .
V gene: TRBV12-3/TRBV12-4
J gene: TRBJ1-1

CDR3 DNA: TGTGCCAGCAGTTCCCGAGGGAGCGCAGAAGAGACCCAGTACTTC
CDR3 protein: CASSSRGSAEETQYF
clone size: many
D gene: .
V gene: TRBV28
J gene: TRBJ2-5

CDR3 DNA: TGCAGCAAGACTAGCGGGAGTACCGACGAGCAGTACTTC
CDR3 protein: CSKTSGSTDEQYF
clone size: few
D gene: TRBD2
V gene: TRBV29-1
J gene: TRBJ2-7

CDR3 DNA: TGCAGTGCTTGCCGGGCGGGAGATACGCAGTATTTT
CDR3 protein: CSACRAGDTQYF
clone size: many
D gene: .
V gene: TRBV20-1
J gene: TRBJ2-3

CDR3 DNA: TGCAGTGCTATCGGAGGGCGGGAGGGAAAGAGCTCCTACAATGAGCAGTTCTTC
CDR3 protein: CSAIGGREGKSSYNEQFF
clone size: .
D gene: TRBD2
V gene: TRBV20-1
J gene: TRBJ2-1

CDR3 DNA: TGTGCCAGCAGCCTAAATCTGGATGAGCAGTTCTTC
CDR3 protein: CASSLNLDEQFF
clone size: few
D gene: .
V gene: TRBV5-5
J gene: TRBJ2-1

CDR3 DNA: TGTGCCTGGAGATTACTAGCGAGAGAGCAGTACTTC
CDR3 protein: CAWRLLAREQYF
clone size: .
D gene: TRBD2
V gene: TRBV30
J gene: TRBJ2-7

CDR3 DNA: TGTGCCTGGAGATTGCCAGGAAACTATGGCTACACCTTC
CDR3 protein: CAWRLPGNYGYTF
clone size: few
D gene: .
V gene: TRBV30
J gene: TRBJ1-2

CDR3 DNA: TGTGCCACCAGCGAAACCCAACAGGGACAGGGAAAAGATACGCAGTATTTT
CDR3 protein: CATSETQQGQGKDTQYF
clone size: many
D gene: TRBD1
V gene: TRBV15
J gene: TRBJ2-3

CDR3 DNA: TGTGCCAGCAGCCGAGACACTAGCAATCAGCCCCAGCATTTT
CDR3 protein: CASSRDTSNQPQHF
clone size: many
D gene: .
V gene: TRBV3-1
J gene: TRBJ1-5

CDR3 DNA: TGTGCCAGCAGCCCCTTAACGAACACCGGGGAGCTGTTTTTT
CDR3 protein: CASSPLTNTGELFF
clone size: many
D gene: .
V gene: TRBV7-9
J gene: TRBJ2-2

CDR3 DNA: TGTGCCAGCAGCTCAAGCGGGAGTCTACGCAATGAGCAGTTCTTC
CDR3 protein: CASSSSGSLRNEQFF
clone size: few
D gene: TRBD2
V gene: TRBV7-9
J gene: TRBJ2-1

CDR3 DNA: TGTGCCAGCTCACCAAGCCAGAACACTGAAGCTTTCTTT
CDR3 protein: CASSPSQNTEAFF
clone size: many
D gene: .
V gene: TRBV18
J gene: TRBJ1-1

CDR3 DNA: TGCGCCAACAGCTTGGACTCAGGGGCAGATACGCAGTATTTT
CDR3 protein: CANSLDSGADTQYF
clone size: .
D gene: .
V gene: TRBV5-1
J gene: TRBJ2-3

CDR3 DNA: TGTGCCAGCAGCTCACTCCCGGGACAGGGGCTCTACGAGCAGTACTTC
CDR3 protein: CASSSLPGQGLYEQYF
clone size: .
D gene: TRBD1
V gene: TRBV5-4
J gene: TRBJ2-7

CDR3 DNA: TGTGCCAGCAGTTTAAGGACATGGGACACTGAAGCTTTCTTT
CDR3 protein: CASSLRTWDTEAFF
clone size: .
D gene: .
V gene: TRBV27
J gene: TRBJ1-1

CDR3 DNA: TGTGCCAGCAGCCGGTATGCGGGAAATGAAAAACTGTTTTTT
CDR3 protein: CASSRYAGNEKLFF
clone size: .
D gene: .
V gene: TRBV5-8
J gene: TRBJ1-4

CDR3 DNA: TGCGCCAGCAGCCCATTAGGGACAGGTAAACCATACGAGCAGTACTTC
CDR3 protein: CASSPLGTGKPYEQYF
clone size: .
D gene: TRBD1
V gene: TRBV10-1
J gene: TRBJ2-7

CDR3 DNA: TGTGCCATCAGCGCGGGACAGGTCGATGAGCAGTTCTTC
CDR3 protein: CAISAGQVDEQFF
clone size: many
D gene: TRBD1
V gene: TRBV10-3
J gene: TRBJ2-1

CDR3 DNA: TGTGCCAGCAGTGCCCTTGTGGGACAGGGTAACAATCAGCCCCAGCATTTT
CDR3 protein: CASSALVGQGNNQPQHF
clone size: .
D gene: TRBD1
V gene: TRBV6-1
J gene: TRBJ1-5

CDR3 DNA: TGTGCCAGCATGAGCGACAGGGCCGAGGGTGGCTACACCTTC
CDR3 protein: CASMSDRAEGGYTF
clone size: .
D gene: TRBD1
V gene: TRBV6-1
J gene: TRBJ1-2

CDR3 DNA: TGTGCCAGCAGCTTGCAACTAGCGGGAGTAGGAAACGAGCAGTACTTC
CDR3 protein: CASSLQLAGVGNEQYF
clone size: many
D gene: TRBD2
V gene: TRBV11-2
J gene: TRBJ2-7

CDR3 DNA: TGTGCCAGCAGCTTAACCCCCCGGAGTAGGGGACACGAGCAGTACTTC
CDR3 protein: CASSLTPRSRGHEQYF
clone size: few
D gene: .
V gene: TRBV7-9
J gene: TRBJ2-7

CDR3 DNA: TGCGCCAGCAGGGCCGCGGGCAGGTTCACAGGTACGCAGTATTTT
CDR3 protein: CASRAAGRFTGTQYF
clone size: .
D gene: .
V gene: TRBV10-2
J gene: TRBJ2-3

CDR3 DNA: TGCAGTGCTAGTGATCGACAGGGCGGTCAGCCCCAGCATTTT
CDR3 protein: CSASDRQGGQPQHF
clone size: many
D gene: TRBD1
V gene: TRBV20-1
J gene: TRBJ1-5

CDR3 DNA: TGTGCCAGCAGCTTAAGGCTTAGCGGTCGATACAATGAGCAGTTCTTC
CDR3 protein: CASSLRLSGRYNEQFF
clone size: many
D gene: .
V gene: TRBV7-6
J gene: TRBJ2-1

CDR3 DNA: TGTGCCAGCAGCGTTCCCGGACACGGCTACGAGCAGTACTTC
CDR3 protein: CASSVPGHGYEQYF
clone size: many
D gene: .
V gene: TRBV7-9
J gene: TRBJ2-7

CDR3 DNA: TGTGCCAGCAGTCATAGCGGGCCTAACACCGGGGAGCTGTTTTTT
CDR3 protein: CASSHSGPNTGELFF
clone size: few
D gene: TRBD2
V gene: TRBV6-1
J gene: TRBJ2-2

CDR3 DNA: TGTGCCACCCCGAAAGGGGGGACCGGGGAGCTGTTTTTT
CDR3 protein: CATPKGGTGELFF
clone size: .
D gene: .
V gene: TRBV5-4
J gene: TRBJ2-2